This T cell receptor (beta chain) was recorded in a study of response to subunit inactivated influenza vaccine (dated by TCRdb to the late 2010s). In the study overall: Deep quantitative profiling of the T cell receptor repertoire was used in the study to follow responses to a trivalent subunit inactivated influenza vaccine.

A note on this clonotype: The antigen it binds to is not known. It has no much larger one-base neighbor in the sample; base qualities were not kept.

Study-wide conclusions, independent of this receptor: The authors suggested that each seasonal influenza vaccination may recruit only a limited number of new T cells.

At the junction V is shortened by 4 bases and J by 4 bases; bases outside the gene matches: 7. The cysteine opens and the phenylalanine closes a CDR3 of 14 amino acids. CDR3 DNA only is kept here, 42 bases in frame from base 1. In the germline V gene, CDR1 corresponds to LGHNA and CDR2 to YSLEER. Library prep was done by RT-PCR. The sequencing machine was an Illumina HiSeq 2500. Clones were called with MiXCR by TCRdb after fastp trimmed the public reads at Q25, and only in-frame beta chains were retained. Records with the same CDR3 protein are collapsed into one entry carrying the most frequent genes and DNA. The table for this sample lists around 200,000 distinct CDR3 sequences; approximately 12% of them were counted only once. Of the sample, roughly 29% is held by the ten largest clones. These data were also reused for a study on T cells expressing NK-cell markers. The second source states: 5'RACE template switching, by which a universal primer site and unique molecular identifiers were added, was used to make TCR beta cDNA libraries. Three sorted T-cell subsets (CD3+CD56+NKG2C+, CD3+CD56+NKG2C- and CD3+CD56-NKG2C+) from roughly 8 donors had their TCR beta-chain repertoires profiled. Seven of the eight sequenced donors were HCMV-seropositive and one was HCMV-seronegative. In several experiments an anti-gammadeltaTCR antibody was added to restrict sorting to alphabetaTCR-expressing T cells. For five or six donors, the dominant CD3+CD56+NKG2C+ clonotypes were among the top 10 CD8+ clonotypes and accounted for 1.0-7.0% of CD8+ T cells. Those dominant clonotypes were again the most abundant among CD3+CD56-NKG2C+ cells in a handful of donors, at about 25-60.1%. It remained unclear whether the expanded NKG2C-expressing T cell clones were specific for HCMV antigens. All eight donors whose samples were sequenced were randomly selected healthy volunteers, three of them men and five women. To determine HCMV serostatus, a commercial ELISA kit was used to detect HCMV-specific IgG in serum. Ficoll density gradient centrifugation was used to isolate peripheral blood mononuclear cells from blood. CD4+ and CD8+ T cells were isolated from PBMC by magnetic immunoseparation with Miltenyi isolation kits. cDNA synthesis was primed from the TCR beta constant segment, followed by two successive PCR amplification steps. Sequencing of the libraries produced 2 x 150 bp reads on Illumina HiSeq 2000/2500, MiSeq or NextSeq. MIGEC was used to demultiplex reads and group reads by UMI, and MiTCR was used to assemble and quantify clonotypes. To remove erroneous sequences, TCR cDNA sequences were retained only when supported by two or more reads. The tcR package was used for downstream repertoire analysis, and clonotypes were matched between fractions using CDR3 nucleotide sequence together with V segment. Antigen specificity was annotated against VDJdb with VDJmatch, allowing one amino acid substitution in CDR3.

This receptor was taken from a middle-aged man who received an inactivated influenza vaccine. Donor details come from another sample of the same person, matched by shared clones. The specimen was CD8+ T cells sorted from PBMCs, collected approximately 13 days after vaccination. The V and J segments used are TRBV4-3 and TRBJ2-7; a stretch of 7 junction bases matches TRBD2. The CDR3 region: CASSPGGRGYEQYF. The DNA reads TGCGCCAGCAGCCCCGGCGGGAGAGGATACGAGCAGTACTTC.